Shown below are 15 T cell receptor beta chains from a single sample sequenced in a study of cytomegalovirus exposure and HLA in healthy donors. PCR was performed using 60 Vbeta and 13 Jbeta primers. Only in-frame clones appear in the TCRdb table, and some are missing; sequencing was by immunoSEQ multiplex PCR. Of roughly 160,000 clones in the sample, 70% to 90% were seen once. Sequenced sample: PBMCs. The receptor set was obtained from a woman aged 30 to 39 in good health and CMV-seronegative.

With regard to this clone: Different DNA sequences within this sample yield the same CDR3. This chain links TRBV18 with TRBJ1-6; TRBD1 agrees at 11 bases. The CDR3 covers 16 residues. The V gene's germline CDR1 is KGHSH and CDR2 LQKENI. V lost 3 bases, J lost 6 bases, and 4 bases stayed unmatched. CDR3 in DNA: TGTGCCAGCTCACCCGGGACAGGGGGTAGTAATTCACCCCTCCACTTT. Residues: CASSPGTGGSNSPLHF.

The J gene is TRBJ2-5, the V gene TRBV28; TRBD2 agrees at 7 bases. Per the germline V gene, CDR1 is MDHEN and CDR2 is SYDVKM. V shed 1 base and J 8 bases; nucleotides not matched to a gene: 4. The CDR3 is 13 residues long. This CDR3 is CASSLLAGATQYF. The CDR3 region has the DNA TGTGCCAGCAGTTTATTAGCGGGTGCCACCCAGTACTTC.

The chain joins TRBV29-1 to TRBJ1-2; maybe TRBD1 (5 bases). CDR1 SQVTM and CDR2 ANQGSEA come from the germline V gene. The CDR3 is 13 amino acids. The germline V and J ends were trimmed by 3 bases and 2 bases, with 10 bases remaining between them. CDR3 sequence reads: CSVEGSGNYGYTF. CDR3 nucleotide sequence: TGCAGCGTTGAGGGATCAGGGAACTATGGCTACACCTTC.

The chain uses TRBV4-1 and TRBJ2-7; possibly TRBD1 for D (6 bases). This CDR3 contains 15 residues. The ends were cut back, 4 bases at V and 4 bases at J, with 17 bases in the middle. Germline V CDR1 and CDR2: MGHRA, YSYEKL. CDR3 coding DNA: TGCGCCAGCAGCCCACTAACAGGGTCTAGTTACGAGCAGTACTTC. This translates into CASSPLTGSSYEQYF.

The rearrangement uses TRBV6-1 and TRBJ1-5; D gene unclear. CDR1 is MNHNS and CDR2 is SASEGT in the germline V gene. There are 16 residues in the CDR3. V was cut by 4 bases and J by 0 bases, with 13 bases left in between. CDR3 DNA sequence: TGTGCCAGCAGTGGAGCCTTGAGAAATAGCAATCAGCCCCAGCATTTT. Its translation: CASSGALRNSNQPQHF.

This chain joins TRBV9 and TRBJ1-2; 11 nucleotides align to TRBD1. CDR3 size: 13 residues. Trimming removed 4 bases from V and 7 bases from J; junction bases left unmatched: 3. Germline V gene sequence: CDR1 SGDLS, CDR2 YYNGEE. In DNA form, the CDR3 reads TGTGCCAGCAGCCCCGGGACAGGGGGTGGCTACACCTTC. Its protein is CASSPGTGGGYTF.

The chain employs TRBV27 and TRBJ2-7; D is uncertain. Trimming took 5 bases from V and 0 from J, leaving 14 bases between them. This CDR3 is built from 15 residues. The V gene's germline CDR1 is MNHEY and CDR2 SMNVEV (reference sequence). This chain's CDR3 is CASSPLHRSSYEQYF. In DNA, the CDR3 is TGTGCCAGCAGTCCCCTTCACCGGTCCTCCTACGAGCAGTACTTC.

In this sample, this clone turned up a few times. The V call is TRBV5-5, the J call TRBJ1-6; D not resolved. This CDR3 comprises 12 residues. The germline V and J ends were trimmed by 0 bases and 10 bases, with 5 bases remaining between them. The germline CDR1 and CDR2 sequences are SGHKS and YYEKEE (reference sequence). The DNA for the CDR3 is TGTGCCAGCAGCTTGGCCGTATCACCCCTCCACTTT. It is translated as CASSLAVSPLHF. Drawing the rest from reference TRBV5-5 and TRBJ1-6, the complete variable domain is DAGVTQSPTHLIKTRGQQVTLRCSPISGHKSVSWYQQVLGQGPQFIFQYYEKEERGRGNFPDRFSARQFPNYSSELNVNALLLGDSALYLCASSLAVSPLHFGNGTRLTVT.

CDR3: CSVEEGRTGVGKKLFF. The DNA for the CDR3 is TGCAGCGTTGAAGAGGGGCGGACAGGGGTAGGGAAAAAACTGTTTTTT. The V gene is TRBV29-1, the J gene TRBJ1-4; 9 bases match TRBD1. Germline V gene lookup returns CDR1 SQVTM and CDR2 ANQGSEA. V was pared by 0 bases and J by 9 bases, with 11 bases of the junction left unmatched. CDR3 length equals 16 residues.

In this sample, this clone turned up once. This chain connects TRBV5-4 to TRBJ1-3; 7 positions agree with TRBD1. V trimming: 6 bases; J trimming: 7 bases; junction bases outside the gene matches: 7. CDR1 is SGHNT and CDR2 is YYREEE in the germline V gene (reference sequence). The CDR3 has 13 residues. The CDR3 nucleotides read TGTGCCAGCACCGTACAGGGGACGAACACCATATATTTT. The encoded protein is CASTVQGTNTIYF.

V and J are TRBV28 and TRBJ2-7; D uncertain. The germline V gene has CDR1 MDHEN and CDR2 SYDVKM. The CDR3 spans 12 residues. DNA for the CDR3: TGTGCTTCACATACAGATCCCTACGAGCAGTACTTC. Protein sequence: CASHTDPYEQYF.

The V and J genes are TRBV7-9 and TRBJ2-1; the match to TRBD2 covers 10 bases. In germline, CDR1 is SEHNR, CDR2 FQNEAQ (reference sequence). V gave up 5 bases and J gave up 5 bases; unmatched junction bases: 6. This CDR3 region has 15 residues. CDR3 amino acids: CASSPSGGANNEQFF. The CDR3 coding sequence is TGTGCCAGCAGCCCTAGCGGGGGAGCCAACAATGAGCAGTTCTTC.

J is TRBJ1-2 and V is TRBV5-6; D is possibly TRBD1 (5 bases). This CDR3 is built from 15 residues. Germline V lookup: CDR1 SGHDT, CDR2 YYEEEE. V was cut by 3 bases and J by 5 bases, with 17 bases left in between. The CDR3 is CASSSGLSRTYGYTF. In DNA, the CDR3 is TGTGCCAGCAGCTCGGGACTGTCGAGGACTTATGGCTACACCTTC.

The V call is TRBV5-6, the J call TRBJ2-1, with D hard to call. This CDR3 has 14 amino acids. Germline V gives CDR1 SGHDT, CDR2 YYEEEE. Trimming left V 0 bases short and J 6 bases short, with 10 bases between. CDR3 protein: CASSLEWLSNEQFF. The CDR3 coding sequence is TGTGCCAGCAGCTTGGAGTGGTTGAGCAATGAGCAGTTCTTC.

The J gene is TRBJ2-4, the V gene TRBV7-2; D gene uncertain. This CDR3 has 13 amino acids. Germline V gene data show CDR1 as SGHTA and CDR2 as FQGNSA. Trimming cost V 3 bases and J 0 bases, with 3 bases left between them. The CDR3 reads CASSFLAKNIQYF. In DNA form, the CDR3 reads TGTGCCAGCAGCTTTCTAGCCAAAAACATTCAGTACTTC.